The 29 T cell receptor beta chains listed next were all sequenced from one sample in a study of Ad26.COV2.S vaccination and SARS-CoV-2 variants. The protocol was immunoSEQ multiplex PCR, while the TCRdb copy is restricted to in-frame clones and leaves out a portion. Altogether about 400,000 clones are present, about 90% being singletons, with the ten largest covering approximately 1.6%. Treatment indicated: 15 to 20 received Ad26.COV2.S at low or high dose, single or two shots; several received placebo; per-sample allocation not given. Samples were taken on day 63 after the first vaccine or placebo injection. Material: peripheral blood, obtained in a trial of Ad26.COV2.S vaccine versus placebo. The receptors come from a person between 18 and 59 years old who received the Ad26.COV2.S COVID-19 vaccine or a placebo.

J is TRBJ1-2 and V is TRBV7-2; 8 bases are shared with TRBD1. Losses at the gene ends were 5 bases for V and 8 bases for J; bases not matched to a gene: 4. CDR1 and CDR2 (germline): SGHTA, FQGNSA. The length of the CDR3 is 12 residues. CDR3 in amino acids: CASSRTGQGYTF. CDR3 nucleotide sequence: TGTGCCAGCAGCCGGACAGGGCAAGGCTACACCTTC.

This clone has a single count. The chain is built from TRBV6-6 and TRBJ1-5; the match to TRBD1 covers 8 bases. J lost 1 base, V lost 5 bases, and 10 bases had no gene match. This CDR3 comprises 17 residues. Germline lookup yields CDR1 MNHNY and CDR2 SVGAGI (reference sequence). The CDR3: CASSLTPRTGSNQPQHF. CDR3 coding DNA: TGTGCCAGCAGTCTCACCCCCCGGACAGGGAGCAATCAGCCCCAGCATTTT.

V gene TRBV6-5 combines with J gene TRBJ1-6; 8 positions match TRBD1. There are 15 residues in the CDR3. The V and J ends lost 0 bases and 10 bases, in that order; junction bases with no gene match: 5. Germline CDR1 is MNHEY and CDR2 is SVGAGI. The CDR3: CASSYSGQGGSPLHF. CDR3 nucleotides: TGTGCCAGCAGTTACTCAGGACAGGGTGGATCACCCCTCCACTTT.

The chain is built from TRBV2 and TRBJ1-2, with no clear D. This CDR3 region has 11 residues. V shed 2 bases and J shed 14 bases, with 12 bases lying between them. Germline V lookup: CDR1 SNHLY, CDR2 FYNNEI. The CDR3, as DNA: TGTGCCAGCAGTGAACAGGACGGGGAGACCTTC. It encodes CASSEQDGETF. Combining the CDR3 with reference TRBV2 and TRBJ1-2 gives the whole variable domain EPEVTQTPSHQVTQMGQEVILRCVPISNHLYFYWYRQILGQKVEFLVSFYNNEISEKSEIFDDQFSVERPDGSNFTLKIRSTKLEDSAMYFCASSEQDGETFGSGTRLTVV.

The gene calls are TRBV9 and TRBJ2-3; D is unclear. Germline CDR1 SGDLS, CDR2 YYNGEE. The V gene lost 0 bases and the J gene lost 0 bases, with 11 bases spanning the gap. This CDR3 is 16 amino acids long. The CDR3 here is CASSVDPGLSTDTQYF. The CDR3 DNA is TGTGCCAGCAGCGTAGACCCTGGGCTAAGCACAGATACGCAGTATTTT.

The V gene is TRBV30, the J gene TRBJ1-2; D may be TRBD1 (5 bases). This CDR3 has 17 residues. The germline V gene encodes CDR1 GTSNPN and CDR2 SVGIG (reference sequence). V was cut by 3 bases and J by 3 bases, with 23 bases left in between. In DNA, the CDR3 is TGTGCCTGGAGCGAAGGACACTACACTATGCTACACTATGGCTACACCTTC. It specifies CAWSEGHYTMLHYGYTF.

The V gene is TRBV28, the J gene TRBJ2-7; D remains unclear. CDR3 length equals 12 residues. Germline V lookup: CDR1 MDHEN, CDR2 SYDVKM. Trimming took 5 bases from V and 3 from J, leaving 8 bases between them. The CDR3 loop is CASSRTVYEQYF. DNA for the CDR3: TGTGCCAGCAGTCGGACGGTCTACGAGCAGTACTTC.

The CDR3 here is CASRPRGNQPQHF. CDR3 DNA sequence: TGTGCCAGCAGGCCCCGAGGGAATCAGCCCCAGCATTTT. V gene TRBV6-5 combines with J gene TRBJ1-5; D is uncertain. V lost 6 bases to trimming and J lost 4 bases, with 10 bases between them. Looked up from germline, CDR1 is MNHEY and CDR2 is SVGAGI. This CDR3 is built from 13 residues.

The chain uses TRBV5-1 and TRBJ1-5; 9 bases map to TRBD1. The V gene end was trimmed by 4 bases and the J gene end by 2 bases; junction bases not matched to a gene: 4. CDR1 is SGHRS and CDR2 is YFSETQ in the germline V gene. The CDR3 runs to 15 residues. The CDR3 loop reads CASSQTGGGNQPQHF. CDR3 in DNA: TGCGCCAGCAGCCAAACAGGGGGCGGCAATCAGCCCCAGCATTTT.

The chain uses TRBV10-1 and TRBJ1-2; no definite D call. Germline V CDR1 and CDR2: WNHNN, SYGVQD (reference sequence). The CDR3 spans 13 residues. V lost 10 bases and J lost 7, with 19 bases in between. Here the CDR3 DNA reads TGCGCCATCCCGGAGCGGCTGCGAAGTGGCTACACCTTC. It codes for CAIPERLRSGYTF.

The chain joins TRBV10-3 to TRBJ2-1; 8 bases are shared with TRBD1. The CDR3 length is 13 residues. The germline CDR1 and CDR2 sequences are ENHRY and SYGVKD. V was clipped by 2 bases and J by 14 bases; unmatched bases: 8. CDR3 residues: CAISEGVDRVEFF. The DNA of the CDR3 is TGTGCCATCAGTGAGGGGGTGGACAGGGTAGAGTTCTTC.

V usage is TRBV10-1 and J usage is TRBJ2-7; the D is unclear. The germline V gene encodes CDR1 WNHNN and CDR2 SYGVQD (reference sequence). This CDR3 spans 11 amino acids. V was trimmed by 3 bases and J by 5 bases, leaving 5 bases between them. The CDR3 spells CASSDNDEQYF. CDR3 nucleotide sequence: TGCGCCAGCAGTGATAACGACGAGCAGTACTTC.

The chain couples TRBV2 to TRBJ1-4, with D tentatively TRBD1 (5 bases). The length of the CDR3 is 12 residues. The germline CDR1 and CDR2 sequences are SNHLY and FYNNEI. Between the trimmed V and J ends, which lost 4 bases and 8 bases, there was a span of 8 bases. CDR3 sequence: CASSGREEKLFF. DNA of the CDR3: TGTGCCAGCAGTGGCAGGGAGGAAAAACTGTTTTTT.

The rearrangement links TRBV4-1 to TRBJ2-7; TRBD1 is a possible D gene (5 bases). The CDR3 spans 15 residues. Trimming took 4 bases from V and 3 from J, leaving 16 bases between them. Germline V CDR1 and CDR2: MGHRA, YSYEKL. CDR3 loop: CASSRQVDILYEQYF. The DNA of the CDR3 is TGCGCCAGCAGCCGGCAGGTGGACATCCTCTACGAGCAGTACTTC.

The table lists this clone with a count of one. This sequence joins TRBV16 and TRBJ2-7, with 12 positions matching TRBD1. This CDR3 contains 15 residues. The germline V gene encodes CDR1 KGHSY and CDR2 FQNENV. Unmatched junction bases numbered 5, after V lost 2 bases and J lost 6 bases. CDR3 in DNA: TGTGCCAGCAGCCAACCCCGGGACAGGGGGCCCGAGCAGTACTTC. Protein sequence: CASSQPRDRGPEQYF.

The V call is TRBV19, the J call TRBJ2-6, with D hard to call. V dropped 8 bases and J dropped 4 bases, with 9 bases sitting between them. Germline CDR1 LNHDA, CDR2 SQIVND (reference sequence). The CDR3 spans 13 residues. The DNA for the CDR3 is TGTGCCAGTTCGCCATCGGGGGCCAACGTCCTGACTTTC. Its protein is CASSPSGANVLTF.

The chain links TRBV5-8 to TRBJ2-7, with TRBD1 identical over 10 bases. The CDR3 covers 14 residues. Germline CDR1 SGHTS, CDR2 YDEGEE. J lost 3 bases, V lost 4 bases, and 4 bases had no gene match. The CDR3 is CASSRQGAFYEQYF. In DNA form, the CDR3 reads TGTGCCAGCAGCCGACAGGGGGCATTCTACGAGCAGTACTTC.

V usage is TRBV15 and J usage is TRBJ2-1, with D unresolved. CDR3 length: 14 residues. CDR1 and CDR2 (germline): LNHNV, YYDKDF (reference sequence). V lost 0 bases to trimming and J lost 5 bases, with 8 bases between them. CDR3 sequence (DNA): TGTGCCACCAGCAGAGATTATAAGGACAATGAGCAGTTCTTC. Its translation: CATSRDYKDNEQFF. Together with reference TRBV15 and TRBJ2-1, the CDR3 gives the full variable domain: DAMVIQNPRYQVTQFGKPVTLSCSQTLNHNVMYWYQQKSSQAPKLLFHYYDKDFNNEADTPDNFQSRRPNTSFCFLDIRSPGLGDTAMYLCATSRDYKDNEQFFGPGTRLTVL.

V usage is TRBV7-2 and J usage is TRBJ2-5, with 7 nucleotides matching TRBD1. This CDR3 comprises 16 residues. V shed 7 bases, J shed 0 bases, and the junction held 11 bases outside the gene matches. CDR1 is SGHTA, CDR2 FQGNSA, per germline. CDR3 DNA sequence: TGTGCCAGCATCAAGAGGGTAGGGGGCAACCAAGAGACCCAGTACTTC. Translation gives CASIKRVGGNQETQYF.

CDR3 coding DNA: TGCGCCAGCAGCTTGGACAGTAGCGCCGGGGAGCTGTTTTTT. As protein: CASSLDSSAGELFF. The chain is built from TRBV5-1 and TRBJ2-2; weak D call: TRBD2 (5 bases). Trimming left V 0 bases short and J 6 bases short, with 9 bases between. In germline, CDR1 is SGHRS, CDR2 YFSETQ. The CDR3 totals 14 residues.

The rearrangement links TRBV7-2 to TRBJ1-1; a weak D match, TRBD1 (6 bases). Trimming shortened V by 4 bases and J by 2 bases, and 11 bases separated the two germline ends. This CDR3 spans 14 amino acids. The germline CDR1 and CDR2 sequences are SGHTA and FQGNSA. The CDR3 spells CASSWEGGNTEAFF. DNA of the CDR3: TGTGCCAGCAGCTGGGAGGGGGGTAACACTGAAGCTTTCTTT.

This chain links TRBV6-5 with TRBJ2-3; D may match TRBD1 or TRBD2 (6 bases each). The germline V gene has CDR1 MNHEY and CDR2 SVGAGI. The CDR3 runs to 15 residues. Trimming took 6 bases from V and 2 from J, leaving 15 bases between them. CDR3 in amino acids: CASRAGHFSTDTQYF. The CDR3 DNA reads as TGTGCCAGCAGGGCGGGACATTTCTCCACAGATACGCAGTATTTT.

The chain uses TRBV4-1 and TRBJ1-6; 9 bases fit TRBD1. The CDR3 contains 15 residues. Unmatched junction bases numbered 9, after V lost 6 bases and J lost 9 bases. From germline, CDR1 is MGHRA and CDR2 YSYEKL. DNA for the CDR3: TGCGCCAGCAGAAGACAGGGGGACACTTCTTCACCCCTCCACTTT. Its protein is CASRRQGDTSSPLHF.

The chain carries TRBV5-1 and TRBJ2-5, with 7 positions matching TRBD2. The CDR3 is 14 residues long. After removal of 4 bases from V and 5 bases from J, the junction contained 8 bases not matched to a gene. Germline assignment: CDR1 SGHRS and CDR2 YFSETQ. In nucleotides, the CDR3 is TGCGCCAGCAGCCGAAAAAGCGGGGCGGAGACCCAGTACTTC. Protein product: CASSRKSGAETQYF.

CDR3 bases: TGCGCCAGCAGCCTCGGACTAGCGGCGAGCACAGATACGCAGTATTTT. It codes for CASSLGLAASTDTQYF. V is TRBV4-1 and J is TRBJ2-3; TRBD2 agrees at 10 bases. V trimming: 4 bases; J trimming: 0 bases; junction bases outside the gene matches: 4. The CDR3 covers 16 residues. CDR1 and CDR2 (germline): MGHRA, YSYEKL.

CDR3 sequence (DNA): TGTGCCAGCAGTGAAGCACAGGGAAGCAATCAGCCCCAGCATTTT. This translates into CASSEAQGSNQPQHF. The chain employs TRBV6-1 and TRBJ1-5, with a tentative D call TRBD1 (6 bases). The V gene's germline CDR1 is MNHNS and CDR2 SASEGT. The CDR3 has 15 amino acids. V gave up 0 bases and J gave up 1 base, with 7 bases separating them.

J is TRBJ1-1 and V is TRBV4-3; TRBD1 might be the D (6 bases). The CDR3 totals 17 residues. The germline gives CDR1 LGHNA, CDR2 YSLEER. Between the trimmed V and J ends, which lost 0 bases and 0 bases, there was a span of 14 bases. The chain's CDR3 is CASSQEIGRGLNTEAFF. CDR3 coding DNA: TGCGCCAGCAGCCAAGAGATCGGCAGGGGTTTGAACACTGAAGCTTTCTTT.

The chain uses TRBV4-3 and TRBJ2-2; 9 bases are shared with TRBD1. Germline CDR1 is LGHNA and CDR2 is YSLEER. The CDR3 covers 16 residues. Trimming took 1 base from V and 7 from J; bases not matched to a gene: 7. This CDR3 reads CASSQARDRAGGELFF. CDR3 DNA: TGCGCCAGCAGCCAAGCCCGGGACAGGGCCGGCGGGGAGCTGTTTTTT.

The V gene is TRBV11-2, the J gene TRBJ1-1; D gene uncertain. This CDR3 comprises 15 residues. Per germline, CDR1 SGHAT and CDR2 FQNNGV. V shed 5 bases and J shed 3 bases, with 16 bases lying between them. CDR3 nucleotides: TGTGCCAGCAGCCCCTTTCCCGATGGGGACACTGAAGCTTTCTTT. Residues: CASSPFPDGDTEAFF.